Listed below are T cell receptor beta chains from one sample, sequenced in a study of blood T cells in healthy people across ages. From the 5' RACE reads, TCRdb called clonotypes with MiXCR, one entry per CDR3 protein. Of hundreds of thousands of distinct CDR3 sequences listed, approximately 40% are singletons. The sample taken for sequencing was blood. The receptors shown here come from a man older than 75 in good health. The CDR3 runs from the conserved cysteine through the conserved F or W. Fields, in order: clone size, J gene, D gene, V gene, CDR3 protein. A D gene is named only where the DNA matches it firmly. Where a row states a size, it is once, few, many or the class of an expanded clone; other rows omit it.

abundance: few; j_gene: NA; d_gene: NA; v_gene: TRBV5-6; CDR3aa: CASSLQAEQYF
abundance: few; j_gene: TRBJ2-2; d_gene: NA; v_gene: TRBV7-2; CDR3aa: CASSLVGGQGRTGELFF
abundance: NA; j_gene: TRBJ2-1; d_gene: NA; v_gene: TRBV5-4; CDR3aa: CASSLEGYRLSYNEQFF
abundance: NA; j_gene: TRBJ2-6; d_gene: NA; v_gene: TRBV7-6; CDR3aa: CASSLELLPSGANVLTF
abundance: NA; j_gene: TRBJ1-2; d_gene: NA; v_gene: TRBV5-1; CDR3aa: CASSFIGTPDITYGYTF
abundance: NA; j_gene: TRBJ2-4; d_gene: NA; v_gene: TRBV28; CDR3aa: CASSLSQGGKNIQYF
abundance: many; j_gene: TRBJ2-6; d_gene: NA; v_gene: TRBV20-1; CDR3aa: CSATGRTLSGANVLTF
abundance: many; j_gene: TRBJ2-5; d_gene: NA; v_gene: TRBV20-1; CDR3aa: CSADHRGQETQYF
abundance: few; j_gene: TRBJ1-2; d_gene: NA; v_gene: TRBV27; CDR3aa: CASSPRTENYGYTF
abundance: few; j_gene: TRBJ2-7; d_gene: NA; v_gene: TRBV7-9; CDR3aa: CASSLAEVGPYEQYF
abundance: few; j_gene: TRBJ1-5; d_gene: NA; v_gene: TRBV7-2; CDR3aa: CASSLDGGGSNQPQHF
abundance: few; j_gene: TRBJ1-2; d_gene: NA; v_gene: TRBV20-1; CDR3aa: CSARTAGGQGGYTF
abundance: NA; j_gene: TRBJ2-2; d_gene: TRBD2; v_gene: TRBV20-1; CDR3aa: CSAHDSGRRIGELFF
abundance: NA; j_gene: TRBJ2-3; d_gene: NA; v_gene: TRBV11-2; CDR3aa: CASSLPSVAGRTQYF
abundance: many; j_gene: TRBJ2-3; d_gene: TRBD2; v_gene: TRBV9; CDR3aa: CASSVLAGEPPPDTQYF
abundance: once; j_gene: NA; d_gene: NA; v_gene: TRBV10-3; CDR3aa: CAISDRGGGNSYEQYF
abundance: NA; j_gene: NA; d_gene: NA; v_gene: TRBV18; CDR3aa: CASSPAPGTYEQYF
abundance: NA; j_gene: TRBJ1-5; d_gene: TRBD1; v_gene: TRBV12-5; CDR3aa: CASGRPDRNNQPQHF
abundance: few; j_gene: TRBJ2-1; d_gene: NA; v_gene: TRBV6-2/TRBV6-3; CDR3aa: CASSYARTKQFF
abundance: few; j_gene: TRBJ2-7; d_gene: TRBD2; v_gene: TRBV6-2/TRBV6-3; CDR3aa: CASSDSRGNEQYF
abundance: NA; j_gene: TRBJ2-1; d_gene: TRBD2; v_gene: TRBV3-1; CDR3aa: CASSHNGGGGAINEQFF
abundance: NA; j_gene: TRBJ2-1; d_gene: NA; v_gene: TRBV7-8; CDR3aa: CASSPRDSANEQFF
abundance: NA; j_gene: TRBJ1-1; d_gene: NA; v_gene: TRBV7-9; CDR3aa: CASSLVWGQNTEAFF
abundance: few; j_gene: TRBJ1-4; d_gene: TRBD1; v_gene: TRBV11-2; CDR3aa: CASKRQGFANEKLFF
abundance: NA; j_gene: TRBJ1-1; d_gene: NA; v_gene: TRBV4-1; CDR3aa: CASSRATANTEAFF
abundance: NA; j_gene: TRBJ1-6; d_gene: NA; v_gene: TRBV13; CDR3aa: CASSLGGTARGSPLHF
abundance: NA; j_gene: TRBJ2-1; d_gene: NA; v_gene: TRBV6-6; CDR3aa: CAIQGSAKSEQFF
abundance: few; j_gene: TRBJ2-5; d_gene: TRBD2; v_gene: TRBV11-2; CDR3aa: CASSRGGLLETQYF
abundance: NA; j_gene: TRBJ1-5; d_gene: NA; v_gene: TRBV12-3/TRBV12-4; CDR3aa: CASSSNRAAPQHF
abundance: few; j_gene: TRBJ2-5; d_gene: NA; v_gene: TRBV27; CDR3aa: CATRRDVFQETQYF
abundance: NA; j_gene: TRBJ1-1; d_gene: NA; v_gene: TRBV30; CDR3aa: CACSTRTGFNTEAFF
abundance: NA; j_gene: TRBJ2-3; d_gene: NA; v_gene: TRBV4-2; CDR3aa: CASSPTARTTRSTDTQYF
abundance: NA; j_gene: TRBJ2-5; d_gene: NA; v_gene: TRBV10-3; CDR3aa: CAISSGEHQETQYF
abundance: NA; j_gene: TRBJ1-1; d_gene: NA; v_gene: TRBV5-5; CDR3aa: CASSLAIIKNTEAFF
abundance: NA; j_gene: TRBJ1-4; d_gene: NA; v_gene: TRBV20-1; CDR3aa: CSARDAGFRGANEKLFF
abundance: NA; j_gene: TRBJ1-4; d_gene: NA; v_gene: TRBV5-5; CDR3aa: CASSYQPPTNEKLFF
abundance: NA; j_gene: TRBJ2-1; d_gene: TRBD2; v_gene: TRBV27; CDR3aa: CVSRLQWGGSYNERFF
abundance: NA; j_gene: TRBJ1-3; d_gene: NA; v_gene: TRBV5-6; CDR3aa: CASSRGRGNTIYF
abundance: few; j_gene: TRBJ2-7; d_gene: TRBD1; v_gene: TRBV5-6; CDR3aa: CASSPQTGVRTYEQYF
abundance: NA; j_gene: TRBJ2-1; d_gene: TRBD2; v_gene: TRBV6-1; CDR3aa: CASSGLLAGVRNEQFF
abundance: NA; j_gene: TRBJ2-1; d_gene: TRBD1; v_gene: TRBV12-3/TRBV12-4; CDR3aa: CASSLNRQGGSYNEQFF
abundance: NA; j_gene: TRBJ2-1; d_gene: NA; v_gene: TRBV6-5; CDR3aa: CASSYSGVEQFF
abundance: NA; j_gene: TRBJ2-1; d_gene: TRBD1; v_gene: TRBV2; CDR3aa: CASSDRGYNKQFF
abundance: many; j_gene: TRBJ2-5; d_gene: NA; v_gene: TRBV5-4; CDR3aa: CASSAGGQRAETQYF
abundance: NA; j_gene: TRBJ1-5; d_gene: NA; v_gene: TRBV27; CDR3aa: CASRLTTNQPQHF
abundance: few; j_gene: TRBJ2-1; d_gene: NA; v_gene: TRBV6-2/TRBV6-3; CDR3aa: CASSRLIPGGGEQFF
abundance: many; j_gene: TRBJ2-1; d_gene: TRBD2; v_gene: TRBV20-1; CDR3aa: CSAPTSGRNYNEQFF
abundance: few; j_gene: TRBJ1-4; d_gene: TRBD1; v_gene: TRBV3-1; CDR3aa: CASSPRTGGRATNEKLFF
abundance: NA; j_gene: TRBJ2-3; d_gene: NA; v_gene: TRBV14; CDR3aa: CASSQFSGATDTQYF
abundance: NA; j_gene: TRBJ1-2; d_gene: TRBD1; v_gene: TRBV7-9; CDR3aa: CASRGQGSDYGYTF
abundance: few; j_gene: TRBJ2-3; d_gene: NA; v_gene: TRBV20-1; CDR3aa: CSAREGLDTQYF
abundance: once; j_gene: TRBJ1-5; d_gene: NA; v_gene: TRBV4-3; CDR3aa: CASSQVQGRQPQHF
abundance: NA; j_gene: TRBJ2-7; d_gene: TRBD2; v_gene: TRBV7-2; CDR3aa: CASSHPGLVNEQYF
abundance: few; j_gene: TRBJ2-5; d_gene: TRBD2; v_gene: TRBV7-2; CDR3aa: CASSSSGPQETQYF
abundance: once; j_gene: TRBJ1-4; d_gene: NA; v_gene: TRBV6-6; CDR3aa: CASSYWSGANEKLFF
abundance: once; j_gene: TRBJ2-4; d_gene: TRBD2; v_gene: TRBV7-8; CDR3aa: CASSIRTSALNIQYF
abundance: NA; j_gene: TRBJ2-3; d_gene: TRBD2; v_gene: TRBV7-9; CDR3aa: CASSLLAGDLRGTDTQYF
abundance: few; j_gene: TRBJ2-7; d_gene: TRBD1; v_gene: TRBV4-1; CDR3aa: CASSQDLVGTDYEQYF